This T cell receptor beta chain came from a study of PD-1 blockade in classical Hodgkin lymphoma. Study conclusions and caveats: The authors excluded patients who started nivolumab under 1 year after ASCT. The study found that TCR diversity rose significantly by C4D1 in CD4+ but not CD8+ cells.

Libraries were prepared by immunoSEQ multiplex PCR; TCRdb keeps only in-frame clonotypes and omits some of them. The repertoire consists of roughly 15,000 clones, with around 82% occurring once and the leading ten covering less than 25%. CDR1 and CDR2 from the germline V gene are LGHNA and YSLEER. This CDR3 region has 15 residues. The germline V and J ends were trimmed by 3 bases and 4 bases, with 13 bases remaining between them. There was relapse after autologous stem cell transplantation in every patient, and there was variation in brentuximab vedotin exposure. Points on this clone: Its cognate antigen is unknown.

This chain uses TRBV4-3 with TRBJ1-5, with D possibly being TRBD1 (5 bases). The clonotype comes from a human donor with classical Hodgkin lymphoma. Sequenced here: peripheral blood mononuclear cells (PBMCs), sampled at baseline. The CDR3 coding sequence is TGCGCCAGCAGCCAGGTCAGACAGTGGAATCAGCCCCAGCATTTT. Protein sequence: CASSQVRQWNQPQHF.